The 15 T cell receptor beta chains below come from one sample, sequenced in a study of cytomegalovirus exposure and HLA in healthy donors. The PCR contained 60 Vbeta and 13 Jbeta primers. Data came from immunoSEQ multiplex PCR; TCRdb stores just in-frame clones and leaves some out. The sample holds roughly 150,000 clones, more than 75% seen once. Sequencing was performed on PBMCs. The origin of the receptors is a girl aged 2-15 years in good health and CMV-seropositive.

This clone was picked up one time. The genes are TRBV30 and TRBJ2-5; the match to TRBD2 covers 13 bases. The junction had 3 bases not matched to a gene; V was cut back by 1 base and J by 1 base. The CDR3 is made up of 16 amino acids. The V gene's germline CDR1 is GTSNPN and CDR2 SVGIG (reference sequence). CDR3 sequence: CAWSGTSGRPQETQYF. In DNA, the CDR3 is TGTGCCTGGAGTGGGACTAGCGGGAGACCCCAAGAGACCCAGTACTTC. The variable domain in full, completed from reference TRBV30 and TRBJ2-5, reads SQTIHQWPATLVQPVGSPLSLECTVEGTSNPNLYWYRQAAGRGLQLLFYSVGIGQISSEVPQNLSASRPQDRQFILSSKKLLLSDSGFYLCAWSGTSGRPQETQYFGPGTRLLVL.

V and J are TRBV10-3 and TRBJ2-2, with no clear D. The CDR3 has 12 residues. The germline gives CDR1 ENHRY, CDR2 SYGVKD. V gave up 5 bases and J gave up 4 bases, with 5 bases separating them. This CDR3 is CAISIVTGELFF. The CDR3 nucleotides are TGTGCCATCAGTATCGTCACCGGGGAGCTGTTTTTT.

The chain carries TRBV7-8 and TRBJ1-2; a weak D match, TRBD1 (5 bases). CDR3 length equals 15 residues. V lost 1 base and J lost 5, with 14 bases in between. The germline V gene has CDR1 SGHVS and CDR2 FQNEAQ. CDR3 DNA: TGTGCCAGCAGCTTAGGGGCGGGCGGGGGATATGGCTACACCTTC. It specifies CASSLGAGGGYGYTF. Full variable domain (rest looked up from reference TRBV7-8 and TRBJ1-2): GAGVSQSPRYKVAKRGQDVALRCDPISGHVSLFWYQQALGQGPEFLTYFQNEAQLDKSGLPSDRFFAERPEGSVSTLKIQRTQQEDSAVYLCASSLGAGGGYGYTFGSGTRLTVV.

The chain has TRBV30 and TRBJ2-1, with D perhaps matching TRBD2 (5 bases). The germline V gene has CDR1 GTSNPN and CDR2 SVGIG (reference sequence). Trimming pared 2 bases from V and 0 bases from J, leaving 8 bases between. CDR3 size: 14 residues. For the CDR3, the DNA is TGTGCCTGGAGTAACGGGGACTCCTACAATGAGCAGTTCTTC. This codes for CAWSNGDSYNEQFF. Together with reference TRBV30 and TRBJ2-1, the CDR3 gives the full variable domain: SQTIHQWPATLVQPVGSPLSLECTVEGTSNPNLYWYRQAAGRGLQLLFYSVGIGQISSEVPQNLSASRPQDRQFILSSKKLLLSDSGFYLCAWSNGDSYNEQFFGPGTRLTVL.

The chain has TRBV28 and TRBJ2-1; 10 bases are shared with TRBD2. Trimming at V came to 7 bases and at J to 4 bases, leaving 7 bases not matched to a gene. The V gene's germline CDR1 is MDHEN and CDR2 SYDVKM. The length of the CDR3 is 15 residues. The CDR3: CASKPASGSYNEQFF. CDR3 nucleotides: TGTGCCAGCAAACCCGCTAGCGGGAGTTACAATGAGCAGTTCTTC.

The J gene is TRBJ1-1, the V gene TRBV5-6; a weak D match, TRBD1 (6 bases). This CDR3 is 13 amino acids long. Germline V CDR1 and CDR2: SGHDT, YYEEEE. The ends were cut back, 3 bases at V and 7 bases at J, with 13 bases in the middle. Here the CDR3 reads CASSWGRGSEAFF. In DNA, the CDR3 is TGTGCCAGCAGCTGGGGGAGGGGGAGTGAAGCTTTCTTT.

This chain uses TRBV19 with TRBJ2-3; 10 bases fit TRBD2. CDR1 and CDR2 from the germline V gene are LNHDA and SQIVND (reference sequence). V lost 5 bases and J lost 5; bases outside the gene matches: 19. The CDR3 extends over 19 amino acids. This chain's CDR3 is CASSQNGPAAGGPIDTQYF. CDR3 bases: TGTGCCAGTAGTCAGAATGGCCCAGCAGCGGGAGGGCCAATAGATACGCAGTATTTT.

This sequence joins TRBV28 and TRBJ1-1; 7 positions agree with TRBD1. Germline loops: CDR1 MDHEN, CDR2 SYDVKM. CDR3 length: 12 amino acids. J was trimmed by 11 bases and V by 5 bases; bases with no gene match: 8. The CDR3 DNA is TGTGCCAGCAGTAGATTGACAGGGTTGGCTTTCTTT. Amino acids: CASSRLTGLAFF.

The chain is built from TRBV27 and TRBJ2-7; 10 bases are shared with TRBD1. The V gene end was trimmed by 3 bases and the J gene end by 4 bases; junction bases not matched to a gene: 9. This CDR3 comprises 16 residues. Looked up from germline, CDR1 is MNHEY and CDR2 is SMNVEV (reference sequence). The CDR3 DNA follows: TGTGCCAGCAGTTTCGGGGGGACAGGGGTCGGGTACGAGCAGTACTTC. It specifies CASSFGGTGVGYEQYF.

J is TRBJ1-4 and V is TRBV7-8; 8 bases map to TRBD1. V was pared by 1 base and J by 3 bases, with 10 bases of the junction left unmatched. CDR1 is SGHVS and CDR2 is FQNEAQ in the germline V gene. This CDR3 contains 18 residues. CDR3 protein: CASSLELGQGVANEKLFF. CDR3 in DNA: TGTGCCAGCAGCTTAGAACTCGGACAGGGAGTTGCTAATGAAAAACTGTTTTTT.

In this sample, this clone turned up a few times. The V call is TRBV6-5, the J call TRBJ1-1, with TRBD1 matching over 7 bases. Trimming cost V 10 bases and J 3 bases; bases outside gene matches: 5. CDR3 length: 12 amino acids. CDR1 and CDR2 (germline): MNHEY, SVGAGI. CDR3 bases: TGTGCCACCGGGGACAGCTACACTGAAGCTTTCTTT. Its protein is CATGDSYTEAFF.

The CDR3 spells CASKTGQAPNVLTF. The CDR3 DNA reads as TGTGCCAGCAAGACGGGACAGGCCCCCAACGTCCTGACTTTC. The rearrangement uses TRBV6-5 and TRBJ2-6, with 8 nucleotides matching TRBD1. Germline V lookup: CDR1 MNHEY, CDR2 SVGAGI. The CDR3 has 14 residues. Trimming took 7 bases from V and 8 from J; bases not matched to a gene: 7.

The chain recombines TRBV28 with TRBJ2-1; 8 bases agree with TRBD1. The germline CDR1 and CDR2 sequences are MDHEN and SYDVKM. CDR3 length: 14 amino acids. The trim removed 5 bases at V and 7 bases at J, leaving 7 bases unmatched. CDR3 nucleotide sequence: TGTGCCAGCAGTCCCAGGACAGGGCGGAATGAGCAGTTCTTC. Its translation: CASSPRTGRNEQFF. Drawing the rest from reference TRBV28 and TRBJ2-1, the complete variable domain is DVKVTQSSRYLVKRTGEKVFLECVQDMDHENMFWYRQDPGLGLRLIYFSYDVKMKEKGDIPEGYSVSREKKERFSLILESASTNQTSMYLCASSPRTGRNEQFFGPGTRLTVL.

V and J are TRBV30 and TRBJ2-6, with D possibly matching TRBD1 (7 bases). CDR1 is GTSNPN and CDR2 is SVGIG in the germline V gene (reference sequence). Trimming removed 2 bases from V and 0 bases from J, with 14 bases in between. The CDR3 sequence is 17 residues long. The CDR3, as DNA: TGTGCCTGGAGTCGGAGGGGGCTAGCCTCTGGGGCCAACGTCCTGACTTTC. Translated: CAWSRRGLASGANVLTF.

The genes are TRBV10-3 and TRBJ2-1; 7 bases fit TRBD2. The CDR3 spans 17 residues. CDR1 is ENHRY and CDR2 is SYGVKD in the germline V gene. The V and J ends lost 6 bases and 5 bases, in that order; junction bases with no gene match: 16. CDR3 amino acids: CAIRPLGNGGRNNEQFF. For the CDR3, the DNA is TGTGCCATCAGACCCCTCGGCAACGGCGGGAGAAACAATGAGCAGTTCTTC.